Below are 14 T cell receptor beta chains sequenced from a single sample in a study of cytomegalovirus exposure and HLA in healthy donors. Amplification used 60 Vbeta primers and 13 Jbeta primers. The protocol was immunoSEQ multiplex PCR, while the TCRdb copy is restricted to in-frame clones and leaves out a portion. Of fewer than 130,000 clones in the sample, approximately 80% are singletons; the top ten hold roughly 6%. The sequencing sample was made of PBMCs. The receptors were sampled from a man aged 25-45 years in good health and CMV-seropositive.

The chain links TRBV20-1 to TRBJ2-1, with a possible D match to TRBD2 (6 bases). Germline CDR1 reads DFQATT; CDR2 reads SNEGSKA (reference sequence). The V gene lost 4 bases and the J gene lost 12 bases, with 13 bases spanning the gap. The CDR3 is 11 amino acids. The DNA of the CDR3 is TGCAGTGCTACTACTAGCTTTTCGCAGTTCTTC. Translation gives CSATTSFSQFF.

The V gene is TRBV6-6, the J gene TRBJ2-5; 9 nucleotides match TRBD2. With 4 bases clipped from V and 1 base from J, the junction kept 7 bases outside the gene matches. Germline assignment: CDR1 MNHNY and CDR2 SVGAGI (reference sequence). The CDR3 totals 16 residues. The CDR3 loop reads CASSSLSGGGQETQYF. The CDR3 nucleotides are TGTGCCAGCAGTTCCCTTAGCGGGGGAGGCCAAGAGACCCAGTACTTC.

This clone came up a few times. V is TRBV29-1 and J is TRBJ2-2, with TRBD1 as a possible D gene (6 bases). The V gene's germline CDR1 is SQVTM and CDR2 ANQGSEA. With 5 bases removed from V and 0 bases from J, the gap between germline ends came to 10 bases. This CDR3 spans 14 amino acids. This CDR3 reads CSVQDRTNTGELFF. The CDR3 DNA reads TGCAGCGTTCAGGACAGAACGAACACCGGGGAGCTGTTTTTT.

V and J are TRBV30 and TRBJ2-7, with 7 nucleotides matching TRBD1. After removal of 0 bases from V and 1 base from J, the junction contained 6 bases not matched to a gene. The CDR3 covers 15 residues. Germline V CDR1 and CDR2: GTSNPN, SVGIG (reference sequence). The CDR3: CAWSVSGGVSYEQYF. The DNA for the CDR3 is TGTGCCTGGAGTGTATCAGGGGGTGTTTCCTACGAGCAGTACTTC.

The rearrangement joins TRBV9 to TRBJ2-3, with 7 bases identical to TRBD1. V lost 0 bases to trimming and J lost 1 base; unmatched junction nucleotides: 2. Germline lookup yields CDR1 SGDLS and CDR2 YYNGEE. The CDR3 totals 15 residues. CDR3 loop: CASSVVQGGTDTQYF. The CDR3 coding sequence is TGTGCCAGCAGCGTAGTCCAGGGGGGCACAGATACGCAGTATTTT. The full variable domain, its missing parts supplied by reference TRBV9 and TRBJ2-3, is DSGVTQTPKHLITATGQRVTLRCSPRSGDLSVYWYQQSLDQGLQFLIQYYNGEERAKGNILERFSAQQFPDLHSELNLSSLELGDSALYFCASSVVQGGTDTQYFGPGTRLTVL.

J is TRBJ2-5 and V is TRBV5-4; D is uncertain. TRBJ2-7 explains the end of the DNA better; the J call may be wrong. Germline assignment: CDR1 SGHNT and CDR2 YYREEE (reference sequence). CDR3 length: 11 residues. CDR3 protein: CASSLNYEQYF. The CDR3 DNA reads TGTGCCAGCAGCTTGAACTACGAGCAGTACTTC.

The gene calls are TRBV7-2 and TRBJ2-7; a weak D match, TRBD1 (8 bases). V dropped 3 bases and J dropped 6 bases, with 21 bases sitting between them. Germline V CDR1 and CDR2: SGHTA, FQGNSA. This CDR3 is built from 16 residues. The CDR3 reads CASSLDSGGRGREQYF. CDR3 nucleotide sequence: TGTGCCAGCAGCTTGGATTCGGGGGGCAGGGGGCGCGAGCAGTACTTC.

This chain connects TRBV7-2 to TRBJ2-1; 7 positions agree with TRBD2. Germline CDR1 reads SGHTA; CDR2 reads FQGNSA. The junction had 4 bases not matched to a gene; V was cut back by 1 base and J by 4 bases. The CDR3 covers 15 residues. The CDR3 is CASSLGWGGYNEQFF. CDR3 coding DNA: TGTGCCAGCAGCTTAGGGTGGGGGGGGTACAATGAGCAGTTCTTC.

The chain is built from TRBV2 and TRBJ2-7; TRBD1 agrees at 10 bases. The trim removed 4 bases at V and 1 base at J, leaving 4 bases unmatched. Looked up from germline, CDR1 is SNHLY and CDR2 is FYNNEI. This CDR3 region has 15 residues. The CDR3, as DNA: TGTGCCAGCAGTGGGTCGGGACAGGGGTCCTACGAGCAGTACTTC. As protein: CASSGSGQGSYEQYF.

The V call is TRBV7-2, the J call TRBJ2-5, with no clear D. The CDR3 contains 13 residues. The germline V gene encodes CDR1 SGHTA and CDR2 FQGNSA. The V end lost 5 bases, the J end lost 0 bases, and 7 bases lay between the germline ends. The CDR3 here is CASSPRDQETQYF. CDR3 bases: TGTGCCAGCAGCCCGAGAGACCAAGAGACCCAGTACTTC.

CDR3 sequence reads: CASSEGGQGANTGELFF. CDR3 nucleotide sequence: TGTGCCAGCAGTGAAGGGGGTCAGGGGGCGAACACCGGGGAGCTGTTTTTT. The chain links TRBV25-1 to TRBJ2-2, with 7 bases lining up with TRBD1. This CDR3 is 17 amino acids long. CDR1 MGHDK and CDR2 SYGVNS come from the germline V gene. The V and J ends lost 2 bases and 0 bases, in that order; junction bases with no gene match: 6.

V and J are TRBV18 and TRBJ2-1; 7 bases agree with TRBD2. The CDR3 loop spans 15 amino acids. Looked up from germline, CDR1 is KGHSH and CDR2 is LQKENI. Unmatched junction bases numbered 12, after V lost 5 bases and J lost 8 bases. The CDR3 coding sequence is TGTGCCAGCTCAACCTCTCAAGACCGGGGGGATGAGCAGTTCTTC. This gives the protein CASSTSQDRGDEQFF.

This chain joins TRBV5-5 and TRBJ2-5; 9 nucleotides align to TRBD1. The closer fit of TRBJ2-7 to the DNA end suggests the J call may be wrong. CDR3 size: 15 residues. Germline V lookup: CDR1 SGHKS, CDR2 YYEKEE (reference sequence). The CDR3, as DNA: TGTGCCAGCAGCTGGCGTACAGGGGGCGACTACGAGCAGTACTTC. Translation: CASSWRTGGDYEQYF.

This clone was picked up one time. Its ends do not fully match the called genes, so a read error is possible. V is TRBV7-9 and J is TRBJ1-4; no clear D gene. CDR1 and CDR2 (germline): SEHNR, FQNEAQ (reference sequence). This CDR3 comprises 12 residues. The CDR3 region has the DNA TGTTCCAGCAGCCTGTTAGATGAAAAACTGTTTTTT. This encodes CSSSLLDEKLFF.